These 18 T cell receptor beta chains were all obtained from the same sample, sequenced in a study of cytomegalovirus exposure and HLA in healthy donors. Produced via immunoSEQ multiplex PCR; TCRdb's table is partial and in-frame only. Among 160,000 or so clones listed, roughly 83% were seen once. The sequenced sample consisted of PBMCs. These receptors were collected from a man aged 25 to 40 in good health and CMV-seropositive.

The chain recombines TRBV4-2 with TRBJ2-1; 10 positions agree with TRBD2. This CDR3 region has 19 residues. Germline V gene lookup returns CDR1 LGHNA and CDR2 YNFKEQ. Unmatched junction bases numbered 9, after V lost 1 base and J lost 0 bases. The CDR3, as DNA: TGTGCCAGCAGCCAAGTGTTAGCGGGAGGTCCTAGCTCCTACAATGAGCAGTTCTTC. It encodes CASSQVLAGGPSSYNEQFF.

The CDR3 nucleotides read TGTGCCAGCTCACCTTTACCGAGAGCGCCCAGCTCCTATAATTCACCCCTCCACTTT. It translates to CASSPLPRAPSSYNSPLHF. V and J are TRBV18 and TRBJ1-6, with D uncertain. CDR3 size: 19 residues. The V gene's germline CDR1 is KGHSH and CDR2 LQKENI. Trimming took 3 bases from V and 0 from J, leaving 18 bases between them.

The chain carries TRBV9 and TRBJ2-1, with 8 bases lining up with TRBD2. This CDR3 is built from 13 residues. V dropped 0 bases and J dropped 10; count of bases not matched to a gene: 3. Germline-derived CDR1 and CDR2 are SGDLS and YYNGEE. The CDR3 DNA reads as TGTGCCAGCAGCGTAGTTTTAGCGGGGGAGCAGTTCTTC. Encoded protein: CASSVVLAGEQFF. The variable domain in full, with the rest retrieved from reference TRBV9 and TRBJ2-1, is DSGVTQTPKHLITATGQRVTLRCSPRSGDLSVYWYQQSLDQGLQFLIQYYNGEERAKGNILERFSAQQFPDLHSELNLSSLELGDSALYFCASSVVLAGEQFFGPGTRLTVL.

The chain is built from TRBV14 and TRBJ2-5, with a weak D call TRBD2 (5 bases). Germline-derived CDR1 and CDR2 are SGHDN and FVKESK. V shed 4 bases and J shed 7 bases, with 13 bases lying between them. This CDR3 spans 13 amino acids. CDR3 loop: CASSPPLRGTQYF. The DNA for the CDR3 is TGTGCCAGCAGCCCTCCTCTACGGGGGACCCAGTACTTC.

The gene calls are TRBV7-2 and TRBJ1-3, with 8 bases identical to TRBD1. V lost 5 bases, J lost 0 bases, and 6 bases stayed unmatched. Per the germline V gene, CDR1 is SGHTA and CDR2 is FQGNSA. This CDR3 is built from 16 residues. CDR3 coding DNA: TGTGCCAGCAGCCACACAACAGGGGGCTCTGGAAACACCATATATTTT. The encoded protein is CASSHTTGGSGNTIYF.

The rearrangement uses TRBV5-1 and TRBJ2-2, with D maybe TRBD1 (6 bases). V was trimmed by 4 bases and J by 6 bases, leaving 13 bases between them. CDR3 size: 14 residues. Looked up from germline, CDR1 is SGHRS and CDR2 is YFSETQ. CDR3 bases: TGCGCCAGCAGCAACTACAGGGTGGCCGGGGAGCTGTTTTTT. Encoded protein: CASSNYRVAGELFF.

In DNA, the CDR3 is TGTGCCAGCAGCGCTACAACAGGAGTTAACACTGAAGCTTTCTTT. It yields the protein CASSATTGVNTEAFF. The chain links TRBV9 to TRBJ1-1, with D maybe TRBD1 (5 bases). The V gene lost 3 bases and the J gene lost 2 bases, with 14 bases spanning the gap. This CDR3 comprises 15 residues. Germline V gene data show CDR1 as SGDLS and CDR2 as YYNGEE.

This chain connects TRBV6-5 to TRBJ1-2; 7 bases fit TRBD1. The CDR3 totals 16 residues. Looked up from germline, CDR1 is MNHEY and CDR2 is SVGAGI. Unmatched junction bases numbered 6, after V lost 0 bases and J lost 2 bases. The CDR3 reads CASSYSTGKTNYGYTF. The CDR3 DNA reads TGTGCCAGCAGTTACTCGACAGGGAAGACGAACTATGGCTACACCTTC.

This chain joins TRBV2 and TRBJ1-4; TRBD1 matches at 8 bases. The CDR3 runs 15 residues. Germline trimming cut 7 bases from V and 4 bases from J; bases unmatched to any gene: 8. Germline CDR1 and CDR2: SNHLY and FYNNEI. This CDR3 is CASNNPGQVNEKLFF. Here the CDR3 DNA reads TGTGCCAGCAACAATCCGGGACAGGTTAATGAAAAACTGTTTTTT.

This CDR3 reads CASSSSGTGVRDYGYTF. In DNA form, the CDR3 reads TGTGCCAGCAGTTCATCCGGGACAGGGGTCCGGGACTATGGCTACACCTTC. The rearrangement uses TRBV28 and TRBJ1-2; 10 bases line up with TRBD1. This CDR3 has 17 amino acids. Looked up from germline, CDR1 is MDHEN and CDR2 is SYDVKM. The ends lost 4 bases at V and 3 bases at J; junction bases unmatched: 11.

The chain combines TRBV6-1 with TRBJ2-1; 13 positions match TRBD2. After removal of 2 bases from V and 5 bases from J, the junction contained 0 bases not matched to a gene. Germline lookup yields CDR1 MNHNS and CDR2 SASEGT. CDR3 length equals 15 residues. The CDR3 bases are TGTGCCAGCAGTGAAACTAGCGGGAGGGACAATGAGCAGTTCTTC. It encodes CASSETSGRDNEQFF.

As for this clone: Within the sample, other DNA sequences also encode this same CDR3. The V call is TRBV4-3, the J call TRBJ1-2; the D is unclear. V dropped 0 bases and J dropped 1 base, with 6 bases sitting between them. Germline CDR1 and CDR2: LGHNA and YSLEER. The CDR3 extends over 14 amino acids. CDR3 region: CASSQDRGNYGYTF. Written as DNA, the CDR3 is TGCGCCAGCAGCCAAGATCGGGGTAACTATGGCTACACCTTC.

The chain joins TRBV9 to TRBJ1-1; D is undetermined. Germline values: CDR1 SGDLS, CDR2 YYNGEE. This CDR3 contains 16 residues. With 3 bases removed from V and 6 bases from J, the gap between germline ends came to 21 bases. CDR3 DNA: TGTGCCAGCAGCGCCCCCTCCGGGAGGGAAGAAGCTGAAGCTTTCTTT. This codes for CASSAPSGREEAEAFF. The variable domain in full, with the rest retrieved from reference TRBV9 and TRBJ1-1, is DSGVTQTPKHLITATGQRVTLRCSPRSGDLSVYWYQQSLDQGLQFLIQYYNGEERAKGNILERFSAQQFPDLHSELNLSSLELGDSALYFCASSAPSGREEAEAFFGQGTRLTVV.

This rearrangement joins TRBV6-1 to TRBJ1-5; D is undetermined. In germline, CDR1 is MNHNS, CDR2 SASEGT. This CDR3 contains 16 residues. The V end lost 2 bases, the J end lost 5 bases, and 16 bases lay between the germline ends. CDR3 coding DNA: TGTGCCAGCAGTGAATGGAGGGCCTCTCCGGATCAGCCCCAGCATTTT. It codes for CASSEWRASPDQPQHF.

V usage is TRBV18 and J usage is TRBJ2-3; D is possibly TRBD1 (5 bases). Germline V gene lookup returns CDR1 KGHSH and CDR2 LQKENI. This CDR3 comprises 14 residues. V was trimmed by 3 bases and J by 4 bases, leaving 11 bases between them. CDR3: CASSPVEGADTQYF. The CDR3 bases are TGTGCCAGCTCACCGGTAGAAGGGGCAGATACGCAGTATTTT.

The V and J genes are TRBV5-1 and TRBJ2-1; 9 bases agree with TRBD2. The germline V gene has CDR1 SGHRS and CDR2 YFSETQ. J lost 8 bases, V lost 0 bases, and 6 bases had no gene match. CDR3 length equals 15 residues. The CDR3 loop is CASSLAAGGGDEQFF. The CDR3 coding sequence is TGCGCCAGCAGCTTGGCAGCGGGAGGTGGAGATGAGCAGTTCTTC.

The rearrangement uses TRBV30 and TRBJ1-5, with a tentative D call TRBD1 (5 bases). CDR1 and CDR2 (germline): GTSNPN, SVGIG (reference sequence). Trimming left V 5 bases short and J 10 bases short, with 15 bases between. The CDR3 covers 12 residues. CDR3 loop: CAWSPGGDPQHF. For the CDR3, the DNA is TGTGCCTGGTCCCCGGGGGGGGATCCCCAGCATTTT.

This chain uses TRBV4-1 with TRBJ1-1; D ambiguous. CDR1 and CDR2 from the germline V gene are MGHRA and YSYEKL. Between the trimmed V and J ends, which lost 0 bases and 1 base, there was a span of 9 bases. CDR3 length: 15 residues. The CDR3 coding sequence is TGCGCCAGCAGCCAAGATTTGACGGGGAACACTGAAGCTTTCTTT. This encodes CASSQDLTGNTEAFF.